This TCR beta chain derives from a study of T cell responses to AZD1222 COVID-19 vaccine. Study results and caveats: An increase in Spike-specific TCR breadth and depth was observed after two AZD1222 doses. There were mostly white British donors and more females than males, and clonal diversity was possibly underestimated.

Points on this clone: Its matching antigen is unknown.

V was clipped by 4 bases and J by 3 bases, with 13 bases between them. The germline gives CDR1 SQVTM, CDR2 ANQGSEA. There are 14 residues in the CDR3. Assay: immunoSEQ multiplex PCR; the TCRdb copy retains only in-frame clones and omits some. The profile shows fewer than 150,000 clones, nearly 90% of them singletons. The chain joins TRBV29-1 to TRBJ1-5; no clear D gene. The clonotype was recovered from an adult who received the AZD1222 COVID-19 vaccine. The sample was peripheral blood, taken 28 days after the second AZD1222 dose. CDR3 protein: CSVAHDGYNQPQHF. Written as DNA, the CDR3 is TGCAGCGTTGCCCACGACGGCTACAATCAGCCCCAGCATTTT. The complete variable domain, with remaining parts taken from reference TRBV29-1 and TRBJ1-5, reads SAVISQKPSRDICQRGTSLTIQCQVDSQVTMMFWYRQQPGQSLTLIATANQGSEATYESGFVIDKFPISRPNLTFSTLTVSNMSPEDSSIYLCSVAHDGYNQPQHFGDGTRLSIL.